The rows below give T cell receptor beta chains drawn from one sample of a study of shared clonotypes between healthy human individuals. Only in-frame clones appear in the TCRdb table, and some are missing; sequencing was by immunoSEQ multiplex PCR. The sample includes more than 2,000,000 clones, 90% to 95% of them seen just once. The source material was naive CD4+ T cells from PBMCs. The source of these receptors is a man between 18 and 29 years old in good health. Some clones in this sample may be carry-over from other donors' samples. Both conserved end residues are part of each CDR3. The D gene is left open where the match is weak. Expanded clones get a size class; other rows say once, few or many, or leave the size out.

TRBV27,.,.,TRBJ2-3,CASSLYPSTDTQYF,TGTGCCAGCAGTTTATACCCAAGCACAGATACGCAGTATTTT
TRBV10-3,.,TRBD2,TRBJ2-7,CAISDRGRASYEQYF,TGTGCCATCAGTGACCGCGGGAGGGCGTCCTACGAGCAGTACTTC
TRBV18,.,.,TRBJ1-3,CASSPTHGAGNTIYF,TGTGCCAGCTCACCGACCCACGGGGCTGGAAACACCATATATTTT
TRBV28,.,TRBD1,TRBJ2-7,CASSYSGGRYEQYF,TGTGCCAGCAGTTATTCAGGGGGAAGGTACGAGCAGTACTTC
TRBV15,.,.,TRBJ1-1,CATSRDPAANTEAFF,TGTGCCACCAGCAGAGATCCGGCGGCCAACACTGAAGCTTTCTTT
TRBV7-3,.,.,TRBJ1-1,CASSLIAGTEAFF,TGTGCCAGCAGCTTAATCGCAGGCACTGAAGCTTTCTTT
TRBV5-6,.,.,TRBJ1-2,CASSLREYGYTF,TGTGCCAGCAGTTTAAGGGAGTATGGCTACACCTTC
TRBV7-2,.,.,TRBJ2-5,CASSPGTIQETQYF,TGTGCCAGCAGCCCCGGGACAATTCAAGAGACCCAGTACTTC
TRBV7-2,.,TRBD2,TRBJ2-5,CASRRTSGQETQYF,TGTGCCAGCAGGCGGACTAGCGGCCAAGAGACCCAGTACTTC
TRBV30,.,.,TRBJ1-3,CALHPGLGRGVVGNTIYF,TGTGCCCTCCACCCTGGCCTTGGGAGGGGGGTAGTTGGAAACACCATATATTTT
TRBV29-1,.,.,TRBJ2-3,CSVEDMGYGTDTQYF,TGCAGCGTTGAAGATATGGGGTATGGCACAGATACGCAGTATTTT
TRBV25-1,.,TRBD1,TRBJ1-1,CASSGNRGRTEAFF,TGTGCCAGCAGTGGCAACAGGGGAAGGACTGAAGCTTTCTTT
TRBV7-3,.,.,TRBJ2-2,CASSLLGTGELFF,TGTGCCAGCAGCTTATTGGGCACCGGGGAGCTGTTTTTT
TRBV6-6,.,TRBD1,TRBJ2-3,CASSGGQVGNTQYF,TGTGCCAGCAGTGGGGGACAGGTTGGTAATACGCAGTATTTT
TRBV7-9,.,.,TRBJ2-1,CASSLRGVGLNEQFF,TGTGCCAGCAGCTTAAGAGGGGTCGGACTCAATGAGCAGTTCTTC
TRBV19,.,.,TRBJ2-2,CASSVAQGGTGELFF,TGTGCCAGTAGCGTGGCACAGGGCGGCACCGGGGAGCTGTTTTTT
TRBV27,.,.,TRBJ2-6,CASSRIPGAGANVLTF,TGTGCCAGCAGCCGCATACCAGGGGCTGGGGCCAACGTCCTGACTTTC
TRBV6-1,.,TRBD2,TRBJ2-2,CASSVLAGVNTGELFF,TGTGCCAGCAGTGTGCTAGCGGGAGTGAACACCGGGGAGCTGTTTTTT
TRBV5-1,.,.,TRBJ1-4,CASSLGQIIATNEKLFF,TGCGCCAGCAGCTTGGGACAGATCATTGCAACTAATGAAAAACTGTTTTTT
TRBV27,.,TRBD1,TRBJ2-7,CASSRDRISYEQYF,TGTGCCAGCAGTCGGGACAGAATCTCCTACGAGCAGTACTTC
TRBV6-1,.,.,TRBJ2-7,CASSSLAPTYEQYF,TGTGCCAGCAGTTCCCTAGCCCCAACCTACGAGCAGTACTTC
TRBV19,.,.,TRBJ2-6,CASSIHAGMLDSGANVLTF,TGTGCCAGTTCGATCCATGCGGGAATGCTTGACTCTGGGGCCAACGTCCTGACTTTC
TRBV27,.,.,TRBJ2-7,CASSLQAPRTEASYEQYF,TGTGCCAGCAGCCTACAGGCACCTCGGACCGAAGCCTCCTACGAGCAGTACTTC
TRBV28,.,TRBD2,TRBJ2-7,CASSLAGGMYEQYF,TGTGCCAGCAGCCTAGCGGGAGGGATGTACGAGCAGTACTTC
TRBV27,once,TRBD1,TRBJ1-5,CASSFQGQTMGSNQPQHF,TGTGCCAGCAGTTTCCAGGGACAGACGATGGGGAGCAATCAGCCCCAGCATTTT
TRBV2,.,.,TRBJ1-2,CASSADSSAGYTF,TGTGCCAGCAGTGCAGACAGCAGCGCCGGCTACACCTTC
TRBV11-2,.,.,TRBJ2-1,CATQRGSYNEQFF,TGTGCCACCCAGAGAGGGTCCTACAATGAGCAGTTCTTC
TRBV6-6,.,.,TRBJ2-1,CASSVPGVREQFF,TGTGCCAGCAGCGTCCCAGGGGTCCGTGAGCAGTTCTTC
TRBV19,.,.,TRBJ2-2,CASSTSAANTGELFF,TGTGCCAGTAGTACCTCGGCGGCGAACACCGGGGAGCTGTTTTTT
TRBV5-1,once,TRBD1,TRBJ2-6,CASSPAWTGADSGANVLTF,TGCGCCAGCAGCCCTGCCTGGACAGGGGCGGACTCTGGGGCCAACGTCCTGACTTTC
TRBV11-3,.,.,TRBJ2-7,CASSLGGSNYEQYF,TGTGCCAGCAGCTTAGGGGGCAGTAACTACGAGCAGTACTTC
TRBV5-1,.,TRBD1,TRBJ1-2,CASSLSGTGRSYGYTF,TGCGCCAGCAGCCTTTCCGGGACAGGGCGGTCTTATGGCTACACCTTC
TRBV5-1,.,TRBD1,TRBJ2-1,CASSRTGDDSYNEQFF,TGCGCCAGCAGCAGGACAGGGGATGACTCCTACAATGAGCAGTTCTTC
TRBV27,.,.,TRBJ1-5,CASSTGPYSNQPQHF,TGTGCCAGCAGCACTGGCCCGTATAGCAATCAGCCCCAGCATTTT
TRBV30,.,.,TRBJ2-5,CAWSGTLQETQYF,TGTGCCTGGAGCGGGACTTTACAAGAGACCCAGTACTTC
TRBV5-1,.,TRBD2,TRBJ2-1,CASSWTSGSLVDEQFF,TGCGCCAGCAGCTGGACTAGCGGGAGCTTGGTGGATGAGCAGTTCTTC
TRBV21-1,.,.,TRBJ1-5,CASNPGGVGQPQHF,TGTGCCAGCAACCCTGGGGGGGTCGGACAGCCCCAGCATTTT
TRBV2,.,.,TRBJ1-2,CASKMGPNYGYTF,TGTGCCAGCAAGATGGGCCCCAACTATGGCTACACCTTC
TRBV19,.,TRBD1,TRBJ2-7,CASSIAGQGSYEQYF,TGTGCCAGTAGTATCGCGGGACAGGGATCCTACGAGCAGTACTTC
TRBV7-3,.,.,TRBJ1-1,CASSLGGTGTEAFF,TGTGCCAGCAGCTTGGGGGGTACGGGCACTGAAGCTTTCTTT
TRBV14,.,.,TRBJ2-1,CASSQVGLAYNEQFF,TGTGCCAGCAGCCAAGTCGGGTTAGCCTACAATGAGCAGTTCTTC
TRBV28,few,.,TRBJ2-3,CASSLNSGDTQYF,TGTGCCAGCAGTTTAAACTCGGGAGATACGCAGTATTTT
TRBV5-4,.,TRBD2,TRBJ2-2,CASSSGTSGSWDGELFF,TGTGCCAGCAGCTCCGGGACTAGCGGGAGTTGGGACGGGGAGCTGTTTTTT
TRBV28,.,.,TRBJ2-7,CASSLSKSYEQYF,TGTGCCAGCAGTTTATCCAAGTCCTACGAGCAGTACTTC
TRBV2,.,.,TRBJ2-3,CASSARESTDTQYF,TGTGCCAGCAGTGCCAGGGAGAGCACAGATACGCAGTATTTT
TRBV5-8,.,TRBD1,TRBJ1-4,CASSFYQGAADEKLFF,TGTGCCAGCAGCTTCTACCAGGGGGCGGCGGATGAAAAACTGTTTTTT
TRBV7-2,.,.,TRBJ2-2,CASSLGLNTGELFF,TGTGCCAGCAGCCTTGGGCTGAACACCGGGGAGCTGTTTTTT
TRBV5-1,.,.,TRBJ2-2,CASSFGAGELFF,TGCGCCAGCAGCTTCGGGGCCGGGGAGCTGTTTTTT
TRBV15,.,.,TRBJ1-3,CATSRGGTASSGNTIYF,TGTGCCACCAGCAGGGGGGGAACAGCGAGCTCTGGAAACACCATATATTTT
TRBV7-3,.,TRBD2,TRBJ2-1,CASSKLAGADEQFF,TGTGCCAGCAGCAAGCTAGCGGGAGCTGATGAGCAGTTCTTC
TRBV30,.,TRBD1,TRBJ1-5,CAWSFPGTGRRQPQHF,TGTGCCTGGAGTTTCCCCGGGACAGGCCGCCGGCAGCCCCAGCATTTT
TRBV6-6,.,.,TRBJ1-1,CASSGFRVGGGEAFF,TGTGCCAGCAGTGGCTTTCGGGTTGGGGGAGGTGAAGCTTTCTTT
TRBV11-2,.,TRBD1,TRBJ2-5,CASSLDGRGETQYF,TGTGCCAGCAGCTTAGATGGCAGGGGGGAGACCCAGTACTTC